These 28 T cell receptor beta chains share one sample of origin, sequenced in a study of human CD4 T cells and Enterobacteriaceae. Method: immunoSEQ multiplex PCR; TCRdb's copy keeps in-frame clones and lacks some. The table has some 30,000 clones, approximately 84% seen once. Memory CD4+ T cells were sorted as all CD4+ cells except CD45RA+CCR7+CD95- naive cells, over 98% pure. The sequencing sample was made of memory CD4+ T cells from blood. The receptors stem from a human donor in good health.

A word on this clone: The same CDR3 is also encoded by other DNA sequences in this sample. The rearrangement joins TRBV2 to TRBJ2-2, with TRBD2 matching over 7 bases. CDR3 length: 15 amino acids. The germline gives CDR1 SNHLY, CDR2 FYNNEI. Trimming cost V 7 bases and J 3 bases; bases outside gene matches: 8. The CDR3 region is CASTLTSADTGELFF. Written as DNA, the CDR3 is TGTGCCAGCACCCTCACTAGCGCGGACACCGGGGAGCTGTTTTTT.

For the CDR3, the DNA is TGTGCCAGCAGTTTAGCGGTACAGTCTTGGCCCACAGATACGCAGTATTTT. It specifies CASSLAVQSWPTDTQYF. The chain joins TRBV27 to TRBJ2-3; D unresolved. The CDR3 runs 17 residues. CDR1 MNHEY and CDR2 SMNVEV come from the germline V gene (reference sequence). Trimming pared 2 bases from V and 2 bases from J, leaving 17 bases between.

The genes are TRBV9 and TRBJ1-3, with TRBD1 as a possible D gene (5 bases). The CDR3 is made up of 13 amino acids. With 1 base removed from V and 5 bases from J, the gap between germline ends came to 7 bases. In germline, CDR1 is SGDLS, CDR2 YYNGEE. The CDR3 DNA sequence: TGTGCCAGCAGCGTACCAGGGCGAAACACCATATATTTT. Translation: CASSVPGRNTIYF.

The J gene is TRBJ2-3, the V gene TRBV5-1; 7 bases align to TRBD2. V shed 3 bases, J shed 0 bases, and the junction held 7 bases outside the gene matches. The CDR3 is 16 residues long. Per the germline V gene, CDR1 is SGHRS and CDR2 is YFSETQ. The CDR3 protein is CASSSGGHLSTDTQYF. The CDR3 nucleotides read TGCGCCAGCAGCTCGGGGGGTCACTTGAGCACAGATACGCAGTATTTT. The full variable domain, in which reference TRBV5-1 and TRBJ2-3 provide the parts outside the CDR3, is KAGVTQTPRYLIKTRGQQVTLSCSPISGHRSVSWYQQTPGQGLQFLFEYFSETQRNKGNFPGRFSGRQFSNSRSEMNVSTLELGDSALYLCASSSGGHLSTDTQYFGPGTRLTVL.

The V call is TRBV19, the J call TRBJ2-6; D is unresolved. Germline V gene sequence: CDR1 LNHDA, CDR2 SQIVND (reference sequence). The CDR3 runs 13 residues. The germline V and J ends were trimmed by 6 bases and 1 base, with 4 bases remaining between them. This CDR3 reads CASSLSGANVLTF. The CDR3 bases are TGTGCCAGTAGCCTATCTGGGGCCAACGTCCTGACTTTC.

The chain couples TRBV6-1 to TRBJ2-1; 7 bases fit TRBD2. V trimming: 2 bases; J trimming: 4 bases; junction bases outside the gene matches: 2. The CDR3 consists of 14 residues. Germline lookup yields CDR1 MNHNS and CDR2 SASEGT. CDR3 residues: CASSELADYNEQFF. For the CDR3, the DNA is TGTGCCAGCAGTGAACTAGCGGATTACAATGAGCAGTTCTTC.

This sequence joins TRBV7-9 and TRBJ2-7; TRBD2 aligns across 12 bases. Germline V gene sequence: CDR1 SEHNR, CDR2 FQNEAQ (reference sequence). The V gene end was trimmed by 1 base and the J gene end by 12 bases; junction bases not matched to a gene: 7. This CDR3 region has 14 residues. The CDR3 region is CASSLGTSGASWYF. Written as DNA, the CDR3 is TGTGCCAGCAGCTTAGGGACTAGCGGGGCTAGTTGGTACTTC.

The gene calls are TRBV7-9 and TRBJ1-1, with D unresolved. The germline gives CDR1 SEHNR, CDR2 FQNEAQ (reference sequence). V lost 2 bases and J 6 bases, leaving 10 bases between the germline ends. This CDR3 comprises 13 residues. The DNA of the CDR3 is TGTGCCAGCAGCTTAAGAGGTGCCCCTGAAGCTTTCTTT. Its translation is CASSLRGAPEAFF.

The CDR3 protein is CASWDGGSGANVLTF. The CDR3 coding sequence is TGTGCCAGCTGGGACGGTGGCTCTGGGGCCAACGTCCTGACTTTC. The chain combines TRBV10-3 with TRBJ2-6; possibly TRBD1 or TRBD2 for D (5 bases each). The germline V gene has CDR1 ENHRY and CDR2 SYGVKD. The CDR3 is 15 amino acids. V lost 10 bases and J 0 bases, leaving 13 bases between the germline ends.

CDR3 amino acids: CASSLQTGGNEQFF. CDR3 nucleotides: TGCGCCAGCAGCTTGCAAACCGGGGGGAATGAGCAGTTCTTC. The rearrangement uses TRBV5-1 and TRBJ2-1, with 7 bases matching TRBD2. The CDR3 is 14 residues long. V gave up 1 base and J gave up 7 bases; unmatched junction bases: 5. In germline, CDR1 is SGHRS, CDR2 YFSETQ.

The V and J genes are TRBV5-1 and TRBJ2-7; D unclear. Germline values: CDR1 SGHRS, CDR2 YFSETQ. There are 14 residues in the CDR3. With 2 bases removed from V and 6 bases from J, the gap between germline ends came to 15 bases. The CDR3 nucleotides read TGCGCCAGCAGCTTAGTGCAAAGCCCCACCGAGCAGTACTTC. As protein: CASSLVQSPTEQYF.

The chain links TRBV5-4 to TRBJ2-1, with 15 positions matching TRBD2. The CDR3 is made up of 17 amino acids. The germline V gene encodes CDR1 SGHNT and CDR2 YYREEE (reference sequence). Losses at the gene ends were 4 bases for V and 7 bases for J; bases not matched to a gene: 9. CDR3 in DNA: TGTGCCAGCAGCCTCCCCGGGACTAGCGGGAGGAGGAATGAGCAGTTCTTC. Translating it yields CASSLPGTSGRRNEQFF.

The chain employs TRBV2 and TRBJ1-1; D unresolved. CDR3 length equals 14 residues. Trimming removed 2 bases at V and 0 bases at J, with 7 bases between. CDR1 is SNHLY, CDR2 FYNNEI, per germline. The CDR3 coding sequence is TGTGCCAGCAGTGAAAGGATCATGAACACTGAAGCTTTCTTT. Residues: CASSERIMNTEAFF. Using reference TRBV2 and TRBJ1-1 for the parts outside the CDR3, the full variable domain is EPEVTQTPSHQVTQMGQEVILRCVPISNHLYFYWYRQILGQKVEFLVSFYNNEISEKSEIFDDQFSVERPDGSNFTLKIRSTKLEDSAMYFCASSERIMNTEAFFGQGTRLTVV.

V and J are TRBV2 and TRBJ2-1; D not resolved. The CDR3 runs to 11 residues. Germline lookup yields CDR1 SNHLY and CDR2 FYNNEI. V shed 7 bases and J shed 9 bases, with 10 bases lying between them. CDR3 sequence: CASKQLSEQFF. For the CDR3, the DNA is TGTGCCAGCAAGCAGCTGTCTGAGCAGTTCTTC.

The chain links TRBV27 to TRBJ2-1; TRBD1 is a possible D gene (6 bases). This CDR3 spans 16 amino acids. The germline gives CDR1 MNHEY, CDR2 SMNVEV (reference sequence). Trimming cost V 1 base and J 7 bases, with 17 bases left between them. The CDR3 loop reads CASSLFGDRYRNEQFF. CDR3 nucleotides: TGTGCCAGCAGTTTATTCGGAGACAGGTATCGTAATGAGCAGTTCTTC.

The CDR3 DNA reads TGTGCCTGGAGAGGACAGGGGGCGGCCTACGAGCAGTACTTC. This encodes CAWRGQGAAYEQYF. V is TRBV30 and J is TRBJ2-7; TRBD1 matches 11 bases. The V segment lost 3 bases and the J segment 2 bases; nucleotides outside the gene matches: 3. CDR3 size: 14 residues. CDR1 and CDR2 from the germline V gene are GTSNPN and SVGIG (reference sequence). The whole variable domain, remainder taken from reference TRBV30 and TRBJ2-7, is SQTIHQWPATLVQPVGSPLSLECTVEGTSNPNLYWYRQAAGRGLQLLFYSVGIGQISSEVPQNLSASRPQDRQFILSSKKLLLSDSGFYLCAWRGQGAAYEQYFGPGTRLTVT.

This chain joins TRBV7-9 and TRBJ1-1, with D unclear. From germline, CDR1 is SEHNR and CDR2 FQNEAQ (reference sequence). This CDR3 contains 11 residues. Deletions cut 6 bases from V and 10 bases from J, with 12 bases between. Written as DNA, the CDR3 is TGTGCCAGCAGTTCAGGTGAAGGAGCTTTCTTT. This encodes CASSSGEGAFF.

This chain connects TRBV28 to TRBJ1-2; D perhaps matches TRBD1 (6 bases). Trimming stripped 3 bases from V and 7 bases from J, with 18 bases between. The CDR3 has 15 residues. Germline values: CDR1 MDHEN, CDR2 SYDVKM. Written as DNA, the CDR3 is TGTGCCAGCAGTTTGGGGGGGCGCTCAAGTTTTGGCTACACCTTC. Encoded protein: CASSLGGRSSFGYTF.

The J gene is TRBJ1-6, the V gene TRBV19, with D perhaps TRBD1 (5 bases). The CDR3 totals 15 residues. Germline lookup yields CDR1 LNHDA and CDR2 SQIVND (reference sequence). Trimming shortened V by 5 bases and J by 7 bases, and 15 bases separated the two germline ends. The CDR3 sequence is CASSWDGWANSPLHF. The CDR3 region has the DNA TGTGCCAGTAGTTGGGACGGATGGGCGAATTCACCCCTCCACTTT.

On this clone: At the DNA level, this CDR3 is encoded by other sequences in the same sample as well. The rearrangement links TRBV5-1 to TRBJ2-1; D remains unclear. CDR3 length equals 13 residues. Germline CDR1 and CDR2: SGHRS and YFSETQ. The germline V and J ends were trimmed by 0 bases and 7 bases, with 8 bases remaining between them. In DNA, the CDR3 is TGCGCCAGCAGCTTGGGAGGAGTAAATGAGCAGTTCTTC. Residues: CASSLGGVNEQFF.

V gene TRBV29-1 combines with J gene TRBJ1-2; the match to TRBD1 covers 10 bases. The CDR3 totals 13 residues. Trimming removed 8 bases from V and 5 bases from J; junction bases left unmatched: 8. Germline assignment: CDR1 SQVTM and CDR2 ANQGSEA. The CDR3 protein is CSFRDRGEYGYTF. The CDR3 coding sequence is TGCAGCTTCAGGGACAGGGGAGAGTATGGCTACACCTTC.

The chain uses TRBV6-5 and TRBJ1-2; no firm D call. V was trimmed by 7 bases and J by 8 bases, leaving 20 bases between them. The CDR3 has 14 amino acids. The germline V gene encodes CDR1 MNHEY and CDR2 SVGAGI. Here the CDR3 reads CASNHPWGKEGYTF. CDR3 in DNA: TGTGCCAGCAACCACCCATGGGGAAAGGAAGGCTACACCTTC.

The V and J genes are TRBV10-1 and TRBJ1-4, with D possibly matching TRBD1 (5 bases). The germline V gene has CDR1 WNHNN and CDR2 SYGVQD (reference sequence). The germline V and J ends were trimmed by 4 bases and 7 bases, with 13 bases remaining between them. The CDR3 length is 14 residues. The CDR3 DNA is TGCGCCAGCAGTGCAGGGCAGTTGGGTGAAAAACTGTTTTTT. Protein: CASSAGQLGEKLFF.

CDR3 bases: TGTGCCAGTAGCCCTCAAGGGCGTAGATCCTACAATGAGCAGTTCTTC. Translated: CASSPQGRRSYNEQFF. The chain couples TRBV19 to TRBJ2-1; no reliable D call. The CDR3 runs 16 residues. Deletions cut 6 bases from V and 1 base from J, with 16 bases between. The germline V gene has CDR1 LNHDA and CDR2 SQIVND (reference sequence).

The rearrangement joins TRBV7-3 to TRBJ2-7; 7 bases fit TRBD2. Germline values: CDR1 SGHTA, CDR2 FQGTGA. The CDR3 sequence is 17 residues long. V was pared by 4 bases and J by 1 base, with 13 bases of the junction left unmatched. The CDR3 spells CASSSQAGLAESYEQYF. The CDR3 bases are TGTGCCAGCAGCTCCCAGGCAGGGCTAGCGGAATCCTACGAGCAGTACTTC.

This clone turned up a few times. This chain connects TRBV10-3 to TRBJ1-5, with D unresolved. This CDR3 is 13 amino acids long. The germline V and J ends were trimmed by 4 bases and 6 bases, with 10 bases remaining between them. Germline CDR1 and CDR2: ENHRY and SYGVKD. The CDR3 nucleotides read TGTGCCATCAGTGCCTCCGACACTCAGCCCCAGCATTTT. Amino acid sequence: CAISASDTQPQHF.

This chain connects TRBV7-9 to TRBJ1-1, with 7 bases identical to TRBD1. Losses at the gene ends were 6 bases for V and 9 bases for J; bases not matched to a gene: 7. Germline values: CDR1 SEHNR, CDR2 FQNEAQ (reference sequence). This CDR3 region has 12 residues. CDR3 amino acids: CASSQQGTKAFF. Written as DNA, the CDR3 is TGTGCCAGCAGTCAACAGGGGACTAAAGCTTTCTTT.

The chain uses TRBV5-1 and TRBJ1-5; no definite D call. V was shortened by 0 bases and J by 6 bases, with 7 bases between the two germline ends. The CDR3 length is 13 residues. Germline assignment: CDR1 SGHRS and CDR2 YFSETQ. The CDR3 sequence is CASSLDGGQPQHF. As DNA, the CDR3 is TGCGCCAGCAGCTTGGACGGTGGTCAGCCCCAGCATTTT.